The 10 T cell receptor beta chains in this list originate from one sample, sequenced in a study of T cell changes during pregnancy in multiple sclerosis. TCRdb's copy holds only in-frame clones and misses some; the assay was immunoSEQ multiplex PCR. The table includes around 45,000 clones, about 90% detected once. This specimen consisted of CD4+ T cells from peripheral blood mononuclear cells, obtained in the third trimester of pregnancy. All receptors derive from a female donor with multiple sclerosis, enrolled in a pregnancy study.

The chain employs TRBV4-3 and TRBJ2-1, with 13 bases fitting TRBD2. The CDR3 is 16 amino acids. CDR1 LGHNA and CDR2 YSLEER come from the germline V gene. The V segment lost 3 bases and the J segment 7 bases; nucleotides outside the gene matches: 6. CDR3 residues: CASSHRLAGGNNEQFF. In DNA, the CDR3 is TGCGCCAGCAGCCACAGACTAGCGGGAGGCAATAATGAGCAGTTCTTC.

The chain combines TRBV2 with TRBJ2-1; TRBD2 aligns across 11 bases. The CDR3 consists of 15 residues. Germline CDR1 SNHLY, CDR2 FYNNEI. V was clipped by 6 bases and J by 6 bases; unmatched bases: 7. The CDR3, as DNA: TGTGCCAGCAGGGCCGGGACTAGCGGCAGCAATGAGCAGTTCTTC. Amino acids: CASRAGTSGSNEQFF.

The V call is TRBV11-2, the J call TRBJ2-2, with 11 bases fitting TRBD2. CDR1 is SGHAT, CDR2 FQNNGV, per germline. The CDR3 is 14 amino acids. Germline trimming cut 7 bases from V and 6 bases from J; bases unmatched to any gene: 4. CDR3 region: CASTTSGSSGELFF. The CDR3 DNA is TGTGCCAGCACCACTAGCGGGAGCTCCGGGGAGCTGTTTTTT.

This chain uses TRBV11-2 with TRBJ2-7; 9 bases are a match to TRBD1. The junction had 5 bases not matched to a gene; V was cut back by 6 bases and J by 2 bases. The CDR3 contains 14 residues. Germline assignment: CDR1 SGHAT and CDR2 FQNNGV. In DNA, the CDR3 is TGTGCCAGCAGTCCCGGGACAGGGCCCTACGAGCAGTACTTC. Translation gives CASSPGTGPYEQYF.

This chain uses TRBV5-8 with TRBJ2-3; TRBD2 matches at 7 bases. The CDR3 has 20 residues. Germline CDR1 is SGHTS and CDR2 is YDEGEE. V dropped 4 bases and J dropped 2; count of bases not matched to a gene: 22. CDR3 nucleotide sequence: TGTGCCAGCAGCCCCTGGTGGGGATCACGGACTAGGGAAAACACAGATACGCAGTATTTT. This codes for CASSPWWGSRTRENTDTQYF.

V usage is TRBV28 and J usage is TRBJ1-2, with 7 bases matching TRBD1. The V and J ends lost 9 bases and 2 bases, in that order; junction bases with no gene match: 12. From germline, CDR1 is MDHEN and CDR2 SYDVKM. This CDR3 has 15 residues. CDR3 coding DNA: TGTGCCAGTACCGGTTGGGGACAGACGAACTATGGCTACACCTTC. Protein sequence: CASTGWGQTNYGYTF.

This clone occurred once. V gene TRBV5-1 combines with J gene TRBJ2-1; the match to TRBD2 covers 8 bases. Germline trimming cut 1 base from V and 8 bases from J; bases unmatched to any gene: 8. This CDR3 has 15 amino acids. Germline V gives CDR1 SGHRS, CDR2 YFSETQ. This CDR3 reads CASSLTGGLRDEQFF. The CDR3 DNA sequence: TGCGCCAGCAGCTTGACGGGGGGGTTAAGGGATGAGCAGTTCTTC.

The rearrangement joins TRBV9 to TRBJ2-3, with 16 bases aligning to TRBD2. This CDR3 is 19 amino acids long. The V segment lost 3 bases and the J segment 4 bases; nucleotides outside the gene matches: 11. Germline CDR1 reads SGDLS; CDR2 reads YYNGEE. CDR3: CASSAGLAGGTLNSDTQYF. In DNA, the CDR3 is TGTGCCAGCAGCGCGGGACTAGCGGGGGGGACGTTGAATTCAGATACGCAGTATTTT. Based on the CDR3 plus reference TRBV9 and TRBJ2-3, the full variable domain is DSGVTQTPKHLITATGQRVTLRCSPRSGDLSVYWYQQSLDQGLQFLIQYYNGEERAKGNILERFSAQQFPDLHSELNLSSLELGDSALYFCASSAGLAGGTLNSDTQYFGPGTRLTVL.

The chain uses TRBV2 and TRBJ2-2, with D maybe TRBD1 (5 bases). Germline-derived CDR1 and CDR2 are SNHLY and FYNNEI. CDR3 length equals 15 residues. With 5 bases removed from V and 0 bases from J, the gap between germline ends came to 10 bases. The CDR3 loop is CASSRQQANTGELFF. CDR3 sequence (DNA): TGTGCCAGCAGTAGACAGCAAGCGAACACCGGGGAGCTGTTTTTT.

This clone was seen only once. V is TRBV29-1 and J is TRBJ2-3; 8 bases align to TRBD2. This CDR3 is 16 amino acids long. Trimming removed 0 bases from V and 7 bases from J; junction bases left unmatched: 12. Looked up from germline, CDR1 is SQVTM and CDR2 is ANQGSEA. The CDR3, as DNA: TGCAGCGTTGAAGATCCAGCGGGAGAGGGAAGGAATACGCAGTATTTT. This codes for CSVEDPAGEGRNTQYF.